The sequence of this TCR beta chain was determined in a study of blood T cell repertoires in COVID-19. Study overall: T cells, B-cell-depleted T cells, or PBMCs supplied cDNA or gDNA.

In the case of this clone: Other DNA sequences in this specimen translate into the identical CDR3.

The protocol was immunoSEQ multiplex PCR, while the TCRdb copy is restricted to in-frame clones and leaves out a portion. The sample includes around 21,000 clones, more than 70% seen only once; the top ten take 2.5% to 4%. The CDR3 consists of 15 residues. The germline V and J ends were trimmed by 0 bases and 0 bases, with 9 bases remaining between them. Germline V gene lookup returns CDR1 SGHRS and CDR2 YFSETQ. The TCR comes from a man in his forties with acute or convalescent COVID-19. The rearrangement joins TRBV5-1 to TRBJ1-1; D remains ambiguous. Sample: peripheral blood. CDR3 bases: TGCGCCAGCAGCTTGGCGGCAGGTATGAACACTGAAGCTTTCTTT. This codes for CASSLAAGMNTEAFF.